These 30 T cell receptor beta chains were sequenced from one sample in a study of T cell clusters in autoimmune cytopenias. TRB was amplified by touch-down multiplex PCR, primer pools A and B combined. TCRdb derives one entry per CDR3 protein from the multiplex PCR reads, leaving out DNA. The ten top clones account for about 40%, within a sample of thousands of distinct CDR3 sequences. TRB was amplified from 250 ng of peripheral blood genomic DNA per sample. The sequencing input was peripheral blood. Every receptor here comes from a human donor with an autoimmune cytopenia or autoimmune hepatitis (not recorded which).

V is TRBV4-3 and J is TRBJ2-7. The germline V gene has CDR1 LGHNA and CDR2 YSLEER. CDR3 length equals 14 residues. CDR3 loop: CASSQNRDSLEQYF.

By frequency, this clonotype registers medium-sized (0.01 to 0.1%). CDR3 in amino acids: CASSIDYSNQPQHF. This chain links TRBV19 with TRBJ1-5. Germline CDR1 is LNHDA and CDR2 is SQIVND (reference sequence). The CDR3 is made up of 14 amino acids.

This clonotype registers medium-sized by frequency. The V and J genes are TRBV6-5 and TRBJ2-2. Germline CDR1 reads MNHEY; CDR2 reads SVGAGI. This CDR3 contains 12 residues. CDR3 in amino acids: CASSYYTGELFF.

This clonotype is medium-sized by frequency. The chain links TRBV5-1 to TRBJ2-1. The CDR3 extends over 13 amino acids. The germline gives CDR1 SGHRS, CDR2 YFSETQ. CDR3 sequence reads: CASSSQDYNEQFF.

This chain uses TRBV21-1 with TRBJ1-4. TRBV21-1 is described as a pseudogene. The CDR3 length is 16 residues. CDR3 loop: CASSKLDGTSNEKLFF.

Frequency places this clonotype as medium-sized. V is TRBV18 and J is TRBJ1-5. This CDR3 region has 12 residues. In germline, CDR1 is KGHSH, CDR2 LQKENI. CDR3 region: CASSPPQGPQHF.

This sequence joins TRBV4-3 and TRBJ1-2; the TRBD1 assignment by TCRdb is unverifiable without DNA. The CDR3 consists of 17 residues. Germline assignment: CDR1 LGHNA and CDR2 YSLEER. The CDR3 loop reads CASSQEATGIYNYGYTF.

Frequency places this clonotype as medium-sized. This rearrangement joins TRBV19 to TRBJ2-5; the D call of TRBD2 rests on TCRdb alone, since no DNA is present to check it. CDR1 is LNHDA, CDR2 SQIVND, per germline (reference sequence). This CDR3 contains 14 residues. The CDR3 spells CASSIFWDSKTQYF.

This clonotype registers medium-sized by frequency. This rearrangement joins TRBV6-2 or TRBV6-3 to TRBJ1-5. Germline V CDR1 and CDR2: MNHEY, SVGEGT. The CDR3 has 18 amino acids. CDR3 in amino acids: CASSYSLIQGMRNQPQHF.

This clonotype is medium-sized by frequency. This chain links TRBV10-3 with TRBJ2-1; TCRdb's D call, TRBD2, is unchecked because there is no DNA. The CDR3 is 15 residues long. Germline assignment: CDR1 ENHRY and CDR2 SYGVKD. The chain's CDR3 is CAISRLAGFYDEQFF.

The gene calls are TRBV6-1 and TRBJ1-2; the TRBD1 assignment by TCRdb is unverifiable without DNA. Germline V gives CDR1 MNHNS, CDR2 SASEGT. CDR3 length equals 15 residues. The CDR3 sequence: CACSLRGDRDYGYTF.

This sequence joins TRBV18 and TRBJ2-1; TCRdb's D call of TRBD2 is untestable without DNA. Germline CDR1 and CDR2: KGHSH and LQKENI. This CDR3 comprises 14 residues. CDR3: CASSRDSRASEQFF.

This clonotype counts as medium-sized (0.01 to 0.1%) by frequency. This rearrangement joins TRBV19 to TRBJ1-1; TCRdb selects TRBD1, and the lack of DNA leaves this call unchecked. This CDR3 contains 15 residues. The germline gives CDR1 LNHDA, CDR2 SQIVND (reference sequence). CDR3 protein: CAIDPLLGLGTEAFF.

Its frequency marks this clonotype as medium-sized (0.01 to 0.1%). V gene TRBV6-2 or TRBV6-3 combines with J gene TRBJ2-7; the TCRdb call, TRBD1, lacks DNA for checking. This CDR3 is 14 amino acids long. Germline loops: CDR1 MNHEY, CDR2 SVGEGT. This CDR3 is CASRFGTGIYEQYF.

This chain links TRBV19 with TRBJ1-1; the D call of TRBD1 rests on TCRdb alone, since no DNA is present to check it. Germline lookup yields CDR1 LNHDA and CDR2 SQIVND (reference sequence). The CDR3 is made up of 13 amino acids. The CDR3 spells CASSWGQTGGAFF.

This clonotype shows up as medium-sized by frequency. The rearrangement joins TRBV30 to TRBJ2-3; there is no DNA to check the TCRdb D call of TRBD2. Germline-derived CDR1 and CDR2 are GTSNPN and SVGIG (reference sequence). The CDR3 is made up of 15 amino acids. The CDR3 sequence: CAWSVGSGSTDTQYF.

This chain uses TRBV6-2 or TRBV6-3 with TRBJ1-5; TCRdb's D gene call, TRBD1, goes unchecked for lack of DNA. The CDR3 loop spans 16 amino acids. CDR1 is MNHEY, CDR2 SVGEGT, per germline. CDR3 in amino acids: CASKPGQVYSNQPQHF.

The CDR3 loop is CASSLASGQSYGYTF. The V and J genes are TRBV7-2 and TRBJ1-2; no DNA is available, so the TRBD1 call from TCRdb remains unchecked. The length of the CDR3 is 15 residues. Per the germline V gene, CDR1 is SGHTA and CDR2 is FQGNSA.

Frequency places this clonotype as medium-sized (0.01 to 0.1%). The CDR3 is CASSLRGGISEQYF. The genes are TRBV27 and TRBJ2-7; TCRdb's assignment of TRBD2 cannot be checked, as there is no DNA. Germline CDR1 reads MNHEY; CDR2 reads SMNVEV (reference sequence). This CDR3 has 14 amino acids.

By frequency, this clonotype registers medium-sized (0.01 to 0.1%). V and J are TRBV12-3 or TRBV12-4 and TRBJ2-1; TCRdb indicates TRBD2, and absent DNA this call remains unverified. The length of the CDR3 is 17 residues. The CDR3 protein is CASSFRVGSDSRNEQFF.

CDR3 sequence reads: CASSIGAGGIYEQYF. This chain joins TRBV19 and TRBJ2-7; TCRdb's D gene call, TRBD1, goes unchecked for lack of DNA. CDR1 and CDR2 (germline): LNHDA, SQIVND (reference sequence). The CDR3 has 15 amino acids.

By frequency, this clonotype is medium-sized (0.01 to 0.1%). This chain's CDR3 is CASRVSSSYEQYF. The chain employs TRBV6-1 and TRBJ2-7. The CDR3 sequence is 13 residues long. In germline, CDR1 is MNHNS, CDR2 SASEGT.

The chain joins TRBV20-1 to TRBJ2-2; TCRdb's D call, TRBD2, is unchecked because there is no DNA. The germline gives CDR1 DFQATT, CDR2 SNEGSKA (reference sequence). The CDR3 length is 13 residues. The CDR3 region is CSAAGENTGELFF.

This chain joins TRBV20-1 and TRBJ2-7; TCRdb reports TRBD1, a call that lacks DNA to check it against. The CDR3 is 15 residues long. Germline loops: CDR1 DFQATT, CDR2 SNEGSKA (reference sequence). CDR3 loop: CSAISTGQGTYEQYF.

By frequency, this clonotype registers medium-sized. V gene TRBV30 combines with J gene TRBJ1-2; TCRdb indicates TRBD1, and absent DNA this call remains unverified. CDR3 size: 13 residues. Germline lookup yields CDR1 GTSNPN and CDR2 SVGIG (reference sequence). The CDR3 sequence is CAWRRAGTGGYTF.

Judged by frequency, this clonotype is hyperexpanded. The chain combines TRBV6-5 with TRBJ2-2; TCRdb reports TRBD2, a call that lacks DNA to check it against. CDR3 length: 16 amino acids. CDR1 is MNHEY and CDR2 is SVGAGI in the germline V gene. This CDR3 reads CASSYGLVQNTGELFF.

Its frequency marks this clonotype as medium-sized. The J gene is TRBJ1-5, the V gene TRBV6-5. The length of the CDR3 is 14 residues. The V gene's germline CDR1 is MNHEY and CDR2 SVGAGI. CDR3 region: CASSDSHSNQPQHF.

By frequency, this clonotype is medium-sized. This sequence joins TRBV6-5 and TRBJ2-2; the TRBD1 assignment by TCRdb is unverifiable without DNA. The CDR3 has 15 amino acids. In germline, CDR1 is MNHEY, CDR2 SVGAGI. The CDR3 region is CASSYRGDNTGELFF.

V usage is TRBV5-1 and J usage is TRBJ2-2; TCRdb picks TRBD2, but there is no DNA to check that call. Looked up from germline, CDR1 is SGHRS and CDR2 is YFSETQ. The CDR3 is 15 amino acids. The chain's CDR3 is CASSSLAGGTGELFF.

This clonotype is called medium-sized based on its frequency. The chain combines TRBV11-3 with TRBJ2-1; without DNA, the TCRdb call of TRBD2 cannot be checked. The CDR3 covers 14 residues. Germline CDR1 and CDR2: SGHNT and YENEEA. The CDR3 reads CASSPGTSGNEQFF.